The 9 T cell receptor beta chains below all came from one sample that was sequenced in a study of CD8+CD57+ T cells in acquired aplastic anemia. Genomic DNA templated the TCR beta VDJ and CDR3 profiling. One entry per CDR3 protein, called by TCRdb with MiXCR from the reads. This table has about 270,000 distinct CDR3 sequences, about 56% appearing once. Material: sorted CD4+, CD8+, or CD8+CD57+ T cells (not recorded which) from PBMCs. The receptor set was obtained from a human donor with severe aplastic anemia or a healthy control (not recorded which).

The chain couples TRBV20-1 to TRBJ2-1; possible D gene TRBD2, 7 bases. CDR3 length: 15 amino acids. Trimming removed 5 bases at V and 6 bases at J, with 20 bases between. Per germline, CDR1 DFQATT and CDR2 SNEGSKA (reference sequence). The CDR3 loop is CSAPSGGWVFNEQFF. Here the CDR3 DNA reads TGCAGTGCTCCATCGGGGGGCTGGGTCTTCAATGAGCAGTTCTTC.

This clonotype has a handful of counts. In DNA form, the CDR3 reads TGTGCCACCAGTGACGGGGTCCCAAACTACGAGCAGTACTTC. Translating it yields CATSDGVPNYEQYF. The chain recombines TRBV24-1 with TRBJ2-7, with D perhaps matching TRBD2 (5 bases). The CDR3 covers 14 residues. Germline V gives CDR1 KGHDR, CDR2 SFDVKD. The ends were cut back, 4 bases at V and 3 bases at J, with 12 bases in the middle.

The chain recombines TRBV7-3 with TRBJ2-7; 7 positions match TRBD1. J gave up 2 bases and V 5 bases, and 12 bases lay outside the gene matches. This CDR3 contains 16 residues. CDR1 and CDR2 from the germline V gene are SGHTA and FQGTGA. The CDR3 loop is CASSDEAWDRAYEQYF. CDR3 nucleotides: TGTGCCAGCAGCGACGAAGCCTGGGACAGAGCCTACGAGCAGTACTTC.

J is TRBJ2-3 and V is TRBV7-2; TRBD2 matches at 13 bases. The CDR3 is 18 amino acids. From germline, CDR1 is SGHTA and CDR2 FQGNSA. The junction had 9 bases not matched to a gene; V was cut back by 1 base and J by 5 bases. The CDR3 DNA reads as TGTGCCAGCAGCTTAGGTCGTCGACTAGCGGGGGGCGGAGATACGCAGTATTTT. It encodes CASSLGRRLAGGGDTQYF.

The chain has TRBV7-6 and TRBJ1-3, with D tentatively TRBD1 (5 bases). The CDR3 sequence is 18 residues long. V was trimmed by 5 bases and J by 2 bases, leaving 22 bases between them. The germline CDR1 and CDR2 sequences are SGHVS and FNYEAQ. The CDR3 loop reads CASSRQTSRGVTGNTIYF. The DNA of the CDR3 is TGTGCCAGCAGCCGTCAGACGTCGCGAGGGGTTACTGGAAACACCATATATTTT.

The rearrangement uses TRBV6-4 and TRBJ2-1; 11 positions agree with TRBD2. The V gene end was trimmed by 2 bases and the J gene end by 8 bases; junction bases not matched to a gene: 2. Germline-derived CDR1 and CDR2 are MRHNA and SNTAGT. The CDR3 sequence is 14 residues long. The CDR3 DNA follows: TGTGCCAGCAGTGACGGTAGCGGGGGGGATGAGCAGTTCTTC. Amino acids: CASSDGSGGDEQFF.

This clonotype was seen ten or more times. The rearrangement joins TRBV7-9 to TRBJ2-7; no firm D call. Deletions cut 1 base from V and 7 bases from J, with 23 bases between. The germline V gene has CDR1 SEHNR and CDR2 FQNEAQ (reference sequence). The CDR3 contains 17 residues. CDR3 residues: CASSLGISRDGFVEQYF. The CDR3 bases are TGTGCCAGCAGCTTAGGTATCTCGAGAGATGGTTTCGTTGAGCAGTACTTC.

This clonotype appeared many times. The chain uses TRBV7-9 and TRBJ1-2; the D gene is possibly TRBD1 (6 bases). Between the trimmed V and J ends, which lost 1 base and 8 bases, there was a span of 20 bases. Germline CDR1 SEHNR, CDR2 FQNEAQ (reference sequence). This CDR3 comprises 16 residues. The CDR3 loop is CASSLGGGGGLRGYTF. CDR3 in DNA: TGTGCCAGCAGCTTAGGCGGGGGGGGGGGCCTGAGGGGCTACACCTTC.

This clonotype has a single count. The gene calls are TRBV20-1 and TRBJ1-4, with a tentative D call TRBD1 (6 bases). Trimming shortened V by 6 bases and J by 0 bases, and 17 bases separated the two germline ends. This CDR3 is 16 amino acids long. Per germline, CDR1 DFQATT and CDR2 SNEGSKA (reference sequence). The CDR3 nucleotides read TGCAGTGCCACAGGGTCGCAGGGCGCAACTAATGAAAAACTGTTTTTT. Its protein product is CSATGSQGATNEKLFF.